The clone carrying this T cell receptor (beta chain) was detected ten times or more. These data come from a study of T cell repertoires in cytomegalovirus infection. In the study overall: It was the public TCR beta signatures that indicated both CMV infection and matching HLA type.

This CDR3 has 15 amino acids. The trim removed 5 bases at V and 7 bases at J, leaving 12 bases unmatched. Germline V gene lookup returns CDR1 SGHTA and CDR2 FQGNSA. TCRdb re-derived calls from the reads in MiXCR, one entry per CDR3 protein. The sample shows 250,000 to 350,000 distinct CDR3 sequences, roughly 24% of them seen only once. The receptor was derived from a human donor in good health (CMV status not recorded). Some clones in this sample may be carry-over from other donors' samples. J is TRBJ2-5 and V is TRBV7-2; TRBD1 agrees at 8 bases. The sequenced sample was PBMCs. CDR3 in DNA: TGTGCCAGCAGCACGGGGACAGGTGGCGGTGGGACCCAGTACTTC. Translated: CASSTGTGGGGTQYF.